This section outlines one T cell receptor beta chain sequence together with its context. Its antigen remains unidentified. This sample was taken from a study of T cell responses to AZD1222 COVID-19 vaccine. Whole-study findings and limits: Distributed over spike, vaccine-associated CD4 TCRs predominated at 160-218 and 743-854.

The data were produced by immunoSEQ multiplex PCR, yet TCRdb's version contains in-frame clones alone and is incomplete. The sample has under 150,000 clones, around nine tenths seen once. This TCR derives from an adult in good health. Source: peripheral blood, taken on day 0 of AZD1222 vaccination.

CDR3 in DNA: TGTGCCAGCAGTGAACGACAGGGAATGGGATTGCAGCCCCAGCATTTT. Protein product: CASSERQGMGLQPQHF. The V gene is TRBV6-1, the J gene TRBJ1-5; TRBD1 matches at 7 bases. The CDR3 sequence is 16 residues long. CDR1 MNHNS and CDR2 SASEGT come from the germline V gene. V shed 2 bases and J 7 bases; nucleotides not matched to a gene: 11.